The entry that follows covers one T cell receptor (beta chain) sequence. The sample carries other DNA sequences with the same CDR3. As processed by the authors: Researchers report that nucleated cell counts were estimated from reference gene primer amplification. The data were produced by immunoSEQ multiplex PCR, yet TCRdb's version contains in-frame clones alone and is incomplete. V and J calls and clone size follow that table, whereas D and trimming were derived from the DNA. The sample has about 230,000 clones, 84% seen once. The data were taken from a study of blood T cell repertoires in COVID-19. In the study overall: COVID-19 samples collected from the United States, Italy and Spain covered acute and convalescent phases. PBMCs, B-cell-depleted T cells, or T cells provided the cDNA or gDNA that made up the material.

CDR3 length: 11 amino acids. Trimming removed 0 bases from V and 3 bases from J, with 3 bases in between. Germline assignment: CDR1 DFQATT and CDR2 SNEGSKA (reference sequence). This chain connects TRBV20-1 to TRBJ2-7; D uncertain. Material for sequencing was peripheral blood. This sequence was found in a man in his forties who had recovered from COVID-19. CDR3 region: CSARDSYEQYF. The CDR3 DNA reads TGCAGTGCTAGAGACAGCTACGAGCAGTACTTC.